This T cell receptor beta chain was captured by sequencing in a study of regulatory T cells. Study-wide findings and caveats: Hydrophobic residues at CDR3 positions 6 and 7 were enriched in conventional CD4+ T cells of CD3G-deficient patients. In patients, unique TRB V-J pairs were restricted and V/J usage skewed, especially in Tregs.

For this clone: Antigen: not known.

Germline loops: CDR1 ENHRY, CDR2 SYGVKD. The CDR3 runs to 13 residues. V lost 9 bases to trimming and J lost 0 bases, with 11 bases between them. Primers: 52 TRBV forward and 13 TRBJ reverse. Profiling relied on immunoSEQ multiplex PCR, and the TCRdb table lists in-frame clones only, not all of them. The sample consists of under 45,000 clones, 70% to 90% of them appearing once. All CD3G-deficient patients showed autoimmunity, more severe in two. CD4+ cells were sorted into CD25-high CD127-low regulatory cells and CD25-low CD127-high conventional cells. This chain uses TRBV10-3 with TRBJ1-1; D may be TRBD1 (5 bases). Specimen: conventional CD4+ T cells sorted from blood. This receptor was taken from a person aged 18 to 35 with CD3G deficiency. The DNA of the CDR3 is TGTGCCATTTCGACAGCCCTGAACACTGAAGCTTTCTTT. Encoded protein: CAISTALNTEAFF.